The 5 T cell receptor beta chains below were found in one sample sequenced in a study of human T cells and chemical hapten exposure. TCRdb re-derived calls from the RACE reads in MiXCR, one entry per CDR3 protein. This repertoire shows about 380,000 distinct CDR3 sequences, nearly 5% found once; its top ten account for approximately 2.5%. Documented time point: patch test 1, 2 weeks after DPC sensitization. Described treatment: therapeutic diphenylcyclopropenone sensitization with weekly scalp DPC. The sequencing here drew on whole blood, taken in connection with sensitization to the hapten diphenylcyclopropenone (DPC). These receptor sequences come from a woman aged 50 to 65 with alopecia areata. Some clones in this sample may be carry-over from other donors' samples.

This clonotype was seen many times. DNA of the CDR3: TGTGCCAGCAGTTTTAGGGGATCCTCTGGAAACACCATATATTTT. This codes for CASSFRGSSGNTIYF. The chain employs TRBV12-3 or TRBV12-4 and TRBJ1-3; D is perhaps TRBD1 (5 bases). V lost 3 bases and J lost 0, with 9 bases in between. The CDR3 totals 15 residues.

This clonotype was seen many times. This sequence joins TRBV10-3 and TRBJ1-6; 9 bases align to TRBD1. The CDR3 consists of 15 residues. Germline CDR1 and CDR2: ENHRY and SYGVKD. V lost 4 bases to trimming and J lost 6 bases; unmatched junction nucleotides: 4. CDR3 DNA: TGTGCCATCAGTGGACCGGGACAGGGTAATTCACCCCTCCACTTT. Residues: CAISGPGQGNSPLHF.

This clonotype was detected only a few times. This chain joins TRBV5-1 and TRBJ1-1, with D hard to call. Looked up from germline, CDR1 is SGHRS and CDR2 is YFSETQ. V lost 2 bases, J lost 1 base, and 6 bases lay in between. The CDR3 sequence is 13 residues long. The CDR3 here is CASSFAENTEAFF. CDR3 bases: TGCGCCAGCAGCTTTGCTGAGAACACTGAAGCTTTCTTT.

This clonotype was observed at least ten times. This sequence joins TRBV12-3 or TRBV12-4 and TRBJ2-7; 11 bases map to TRBD2. This CDR3 is built from 14 residues. J was trimmed by 4 bases and V by 3 bases; bases with no gene match: 2. The DNA of the CDR3 is TGTGCCAGCAGTTTCGGACTAGCGGGTTACGAGCAGTACTTC. This gives the protein CASSFGLAGYEQYF.

This chain joins TRBV15 and TRBJ1-1; TRBD1 is a possible D gene (5 bases). CDR3 size: 15 residues. Trimming removed 5 bases from V and 3 bases from J, with 16 bases in between. CDR1 LNHNV and CDR2 YYDKDF come from the germline V gene (reference sequence). The DNA for the CDR3 is TGTGCCACCAGCCTTTACACGGGGGGGGACACTGAAGCTTTCTTT. Amino acid sequence: CATSLYTGGDTEAFF. The whole variable domain, filled in from reference TRBV15 and TRBJ1-1, reads DAMVIQNPRYQVTQFGKPVTLSCSQTLNHNVMYWYQQKSSQAPKLLFHYYDKDFNNEADTPDNFQSRRPNTSFCFLDIRSPGLGDTAMYLCATSLYTGGDTEAFFGQGTRLTVV.